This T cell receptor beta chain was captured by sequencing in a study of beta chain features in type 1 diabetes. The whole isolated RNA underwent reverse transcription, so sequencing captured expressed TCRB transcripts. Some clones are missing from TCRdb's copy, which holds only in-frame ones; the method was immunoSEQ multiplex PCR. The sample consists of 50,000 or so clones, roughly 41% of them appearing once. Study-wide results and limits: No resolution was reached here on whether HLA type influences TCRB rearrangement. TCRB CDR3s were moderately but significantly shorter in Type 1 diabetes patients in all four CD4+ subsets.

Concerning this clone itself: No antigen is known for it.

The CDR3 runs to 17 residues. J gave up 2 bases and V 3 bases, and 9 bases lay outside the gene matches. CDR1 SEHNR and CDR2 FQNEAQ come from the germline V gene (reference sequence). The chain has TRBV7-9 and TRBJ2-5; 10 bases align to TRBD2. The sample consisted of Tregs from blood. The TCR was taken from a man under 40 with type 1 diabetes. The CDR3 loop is CASSLGLAYGEQETQYF. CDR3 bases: TGTGCCAGCAGCTTGGGACTAGCGTACGGGGAGCAAGAGACCCAGTACTTC. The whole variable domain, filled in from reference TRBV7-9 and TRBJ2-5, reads DTGVSQNPRHKITKRGQNVTFRCDPISEHNRLYWYRQTLGQGPEFLTYFQNEAQLEKSRLLSDRFSAERPKGSFSTLEIQRTEQGDSAMYLCASSLGLAYGEQETQYFGPGTRLLVL.